The 16 T cell receptor beta chains below come from one sample, sequenced in a study of shared clonotypes between healthy human individuals. CD8 cells classed as naive were CD45RO-negative and positively selected for CCR7, excluding terminally differentiated effector memory CD45RA+ cells. Profiling relied on immunoSEQ multiplex PCR, and the TCRdb table lists in-frame clones only, not all of them. The data show nearly 2 million clones, around 96% seen once. Sequences were obtained from naive CD8+ T cells sorted from blood. The source is a man between 18 and 29 years old in good health.

This chain connects TRBV9 to TRBJ1-2, with TRBD1 matching 11 bases. Germline values: CDR1 SGDLS, CDR2 YYNGEE. The CDR3 is 15 residues long. V shed 0 bases, J shed 7 bases, and the junction held 5 bases outside the gene matches. CDR3 DNA sequence: TGTGCCAGCAGCGTAGGGACAGGGGGCCTCGGTGGCTACACCTTC. This encodes CASSVGTGGLGGYTF.

This clone was counted a single time. The rearrangement uses TRBV5-4 and TRBJ2-2, with 10 bases aligning to TRBD2. The CDR3 has 19 amino acids. V lost 6 bases and J lost 1; bases outside the gene matches: 15. Germline V lookup: CDR1 SGHNT, CDR2 YYREEE (reference sequence). CDR3 loop: CASTSLAGNVVGNTGELFF. The CDR3 nucleotides read TGTGCCAGCACCTCACTAGCGGGGAACGTAGTGGGGAACACCGGGGAGCTGTTTTTT.

V is TRBV29-1 and J is TRBJ1-1; D ambiguous. This CDR3 comprises 12 residues. Trimming cost V 1 base and J 1 base, with 4 bases left between them. Germline V gene lookup returns CDR1 SQVTM and CDR2 ANQGSEA. CDR3 DNA sequence: TGCAGCGTTGAAGCAGAGAACACTGAAGCTTTCTTT. Protein sequence: CSVEAENTEAFF.

CDR3: CASSYSAESDTEAFF. The CDR3 DNA is TGTGCCAGCAGTTACAGTGCAGAATCGGATACTGAAGCTTTCTTT. The chain links TRBV6-5 to TRBJ1-1; D gene ambiguous. This CDR3 has 15 amino acids. V was pared by 2 bases and J by 5 bases, with 15 bases between. From germline, CDR1 is MNHEY and CDR2 SVGAGI.

The CDR3 is CASSEALGTGYNEQFF. The CDR3 DNA reads as TGTGCCAGCAGTGAAGCGCTTGGGACAGGGTACAATGAGCAGTTCTTC. The chain uses TRBV2 and TRBJ2-1; 9 bases line up with TRBD1. Germline V gene data show CDR1 as SNHLY and CDR2 as FYNNEI. The junction had 4 bases not matched to a gene; V was cut back by 0 bases and J by 4 bases. This CDR3 region has 16 residues.

Worth noting for this clone: The sample carries other DNA sequences with the same CDR3. The chain recombines TRBV19 with TRBJ2-7; 7 bases align to TRBD2. Germline CDR1 LNHDA, CDR2 SQIVND (reference sequence). This CDR3 is built from 13 residues. Trimming at V came to 5 bases and at J to 2 bases, leaving 3 bases not matched to a gene. The CDR3 DNA is TGTGCCAGTAGTGCCGGACTAGCCTACGAGCAGTACTTC. Encoded protein: CASSAGLAYEQYF.

The chain combines TRBV20-1 with TRBJ2-3, with D unclear. The CDR3 loop spans 11 amino acids. The V and J ends lost 6 bases and 5 bases respectively, with 9 bases between them. Germline CDR1 and CDR2: DFQATT and SNEGSKA (reference sequence). The CDR3: CSAIWGDTQYF. In nucleotides, the CDR3 is TGCAGTGCAATCTGGGGAGATACGCAGTATTTT.

J is TRBJ2-7 and V is TRBV11-3; TRBD1 matches 12 bases. J gave up 3 bases and V 5 bases, and 5 bases lay outside the gene matches. The CDR3 covers 15 residues. CDR1 and CDR2 (germline): SGHNT, YENEEA. CDR3 amino acids: CASSPGTGGVYEQYF. For the CDR3, the DNA is TGTGCCAGCAGCCCGGGGACAGGGGGCGTCTACGAGCAGTACTTC.

V is TRBV6-5 and J is TRBJ1-5, with a tentative D call TRBD1 (6 bases). CDR1 and CDR2 (germline): MNHEY, SVGAGI. This CDR3 spans 16 amino acids. V was shortened by 4 bases and J by 4 bases, with 17 bases between the two germline ends. CDR3 in amino acids: CASSSSRGQINQPQHF. Written as DNA, the CDR3 is TGTGCCAGCAGTTCCTCCAGGGGTCAGATTAATCAGCCCCAGCATTTT.

The rearrangement uses TRBV7-8 and TRBJ2-2; the match to TRBD1 covers 7 bases. The CDR3 contains 16 residues. CDR1 and CDR2 from the germline V gene are SGHVS and FQNEAQ. V shed 3 bases, J shed 5 bases, and the junction held 9 bases outside the gene matches. CDR3 DNA: TGTGCCAGCAGCTTCCGAGCGGACAGGCGAACCGGGGAGCTGTTTTTT. It translates to CASSFRADRRTGELFF. The whole variable domain, filled in from reference TRBV7-8 and TRBJ2-2, reads GAGVSQSPRYKVAKRGQDVALRCDPISGHVSLFWYQQALGQGPEFLTYFQNEAQLDKSGLPSDRFFAERPEGSVSTLKIQRTQQEDSAVYLCASSFRADRRTGELFFGEGSRLTVL.

The rearrangement joins TRBV11-2 to TRBJ1-1; no reliable D call. Germline V gene data show CDR1 as SGHAT and CDR2 as FQNNGV. V lost 2 bases and J lost 6, with 13 bases in between. The CDR3 is 14 residues long. For the CDR3, the DNA is TGTGCCAGCAGCTTAAAGGGTAGGATCGCTGAAGCTTTCTTT. Amino acid sequence: CASSLKGRIAEAFF.

The rearrangement joins TRBV5-5 to TRBJ2-2, with 8 bases aligning to TRBD2. The CDR3 length is 16 residues. The V gene end was trimmed by 3 bases and the J gene end by 4 bases; junction bases not matched to a gene: 8. From germline, CDR1 is SGHKS and CDR2 YYEKEE (reference sequence). CDR3 coding DNA: TGTGCCAGCAGCTCGCCCGGGAGGGCCGGCACCGGGGAGCTGTTTTTT. This translates into CASSSPGRAGTGELFF. Based on the CDR3 plus reference TRBV5-5 and TRBJ2-2, the full variable domain is DAGVTQSPTHLIKTRGQQVTLRCSPISGHKSVSWYQQVLGQGPQFIFQYYEKEERGRGNFPDRFSARQFPNYSSELNVNALLLGDSALYLCASSSPGRAGTGELFFGEGSRLTVL.

This clone was picked up one time. V and J are TRBV4-3 and TRBJ2-7; D may be TRBD2 (5 bases). The germline CDR1 and CDR2 sequences are LGHNA and YSLEER. Trimming pared 0 bases from V and 0 bases from J, leaving 12 bases between. This CDR3 spans 16 amino acids. The chain's CDR3 is CASSQDPAGSSYEQYF. CDR3 sequence (DNA): TGCGCCAGCAGCCAAGATCCGGCGGGTAGCTCCTACGAGCAGTACTTC.

The chain has TRBV4-3 and TRBJ2-3, with TRBD2 matching over 7 bases. V was clipped by 0 bases and J by 0 bases; unmatched bases: 9. Germline assignment: CDR1 LGHNA and CDR2 YSLEER. CDR3 length equals 18 residues. For the CDR3, the DNA is TGCGCCAGCAGCCAAGATACCCGCCTAGCGGAGAGCACAGATACGCAGTATTTT. Translation: CASSQDTRLAESTDTQYF.

V gene TRBV15 combines with J gene TRBJ1-3; D is possibly TRBD1 (5 bases). The germline V gene has CDR1 LNHNV and CDR2 YYDKDF (reference sequence). This CDR3 has 17 residues. The germline V and J ends were trimmed by 3 bases and 0 bases, with 15 bases remaining between them. CDR3 residues: CATSRGGTPNSGNTIYF. DNA of the CDR3: TGTGCCACCAGCAGGGGCGGGACGCCAAACTCTGGAAACACCATATATTTT.

This chain uses TRBV7-9 with TRBJ2-6, with D perhaps TRBD1 (5 bases). Trimming pared 0 bases from V and 0 bases from J, leaving 12 bases between. In germline, CDR1 is SEHNR, CDR2 FQNEAQ (reference sequence). The CDR3 runs to 18 residues. CDR3 sequence reads: CASSLAQAGYSGANVLTF. The CDR3 DNA follows: TGTGCCAGCAGCTTAGCGCAGGCAGGGTACTCTGGGGCCAACGTCCTGACTTTC.